The present T cell receptor (beta chain) was sequenced within a study of CD8 T cells in Susac syndrome. Study observations and caveats: Acknowledgment was made by the study that its TCR sequencing and HLA analysis involved a relatively small number of individuals.

The RNA input was about 0.5 to 1 ug, and it was reverse transcribed with random hexamers. An immunoSEQ multiplex PCR amplified TCR beta CDR3 over 54 Vbeta and 13 Jbeta. TCRdb fed the immunoSEQ multiplex PCR reads into MiXCR, producing one record per CDR3 protein. The sample holds hundreds of thousands of distinct CDR3 sequences, over 75% seen once. Notes on this clonotype: Its antigen is not known.

The T cells that were sequenced for TCR beta were CD8+ and CD4+ cells from blood. Those who served as multiple sclerosis controls were treatment-naive patients with stable or active relapsing-remitting disease. The V and J ends lost 4 bases and 7 bases, in that order; junction bases with no gene match: 22. The CDR3 spans 20 residues. The germline CDR1 and CDR2 sequences are MDHEN and SYDVKM. Sequenced material: CD8+ T cells from PBMCs. V is TRBV28 and J is TRBJ2-3; the match to TRBD1 covers 11 bases. This clonotype was sampled from a human donor with multiple sclerosis. This CDR3 is CASSSRDRGRAAGRPNTQYF. In DNA, the CDR3 is TGTGCCAGCAGTTCCCGGGACAGGGGGAGGGCAGCGGGAAGGCCAAATACGCAGTATTTT.